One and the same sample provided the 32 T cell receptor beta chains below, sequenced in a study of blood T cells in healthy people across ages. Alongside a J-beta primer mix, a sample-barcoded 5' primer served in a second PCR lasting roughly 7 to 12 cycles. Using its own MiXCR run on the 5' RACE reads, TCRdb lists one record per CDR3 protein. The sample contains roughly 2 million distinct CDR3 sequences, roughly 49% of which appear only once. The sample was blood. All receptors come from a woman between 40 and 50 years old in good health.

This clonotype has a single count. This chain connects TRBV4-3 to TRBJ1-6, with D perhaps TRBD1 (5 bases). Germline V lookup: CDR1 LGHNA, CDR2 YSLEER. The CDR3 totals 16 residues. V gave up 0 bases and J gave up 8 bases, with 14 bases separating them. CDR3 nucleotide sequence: TGCGCCAGCAGCCAAGAGGGTGCAGGGTTGGATTCACCCCTCCACTTT. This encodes CASSQEGAGLDSPLHF.

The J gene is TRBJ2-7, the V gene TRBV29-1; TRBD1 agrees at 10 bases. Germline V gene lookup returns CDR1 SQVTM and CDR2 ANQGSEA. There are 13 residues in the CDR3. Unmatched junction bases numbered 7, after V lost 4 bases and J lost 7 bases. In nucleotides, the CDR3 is TGCAGCGTTGGGGGGACAGGGGCCAATGAGCAGTACTTC. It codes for CSVGGTGANEQYF.

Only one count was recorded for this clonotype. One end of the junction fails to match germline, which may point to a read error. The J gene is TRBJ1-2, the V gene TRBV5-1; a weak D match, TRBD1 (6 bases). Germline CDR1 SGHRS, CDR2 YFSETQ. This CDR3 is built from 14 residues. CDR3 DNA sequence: TGCGCCAGCAACTTGGCACAGGGTAGCTATGGCTACACCTTC. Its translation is CASNLAQGSYGYTF.

The CDR3 sequence: CASSQERSGRDGYTF. CDR3 sequence (DNA): TGTGCCAGCAGCCAAGAAAGGTCAGGGAGGGATGGCTACACCTTC. The genes are TRBV3-1 and TRBJ1-2; a possible D gene is TRBD1 (5 bases). This CDR3 has 15 amino acids. The V end lost 0 bases, the J end lost 6 bases, and 14 bases lay between the germline ends. Germline V lookup: CDR1 LGHDT, CDR2 YNNKEL (reference sequence).

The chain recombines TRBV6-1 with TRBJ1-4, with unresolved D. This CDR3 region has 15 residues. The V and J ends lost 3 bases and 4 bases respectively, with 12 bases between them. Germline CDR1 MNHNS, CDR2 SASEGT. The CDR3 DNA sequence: TGTGCCAGCAGTGATCCGGGCCCGCTTAATGAAAAACTGTTTTTT. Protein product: CASSDPGPLNEKLFF.

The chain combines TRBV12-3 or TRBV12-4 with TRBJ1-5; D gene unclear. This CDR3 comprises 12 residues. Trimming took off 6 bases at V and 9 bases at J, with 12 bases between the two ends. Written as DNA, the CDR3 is TGTGCCAGCAGCCCAAAAAGGCTGCCCCAGCATTTT. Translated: CASSPKRLPQHF.

The CDR3 DNA reads TGCAGCGTTTGGGATGGGGCCAACGTCCTGACTTTC. This sequence encodes CSVWDGANVLTF. V is TRBV29-1 and J is TRBJ2-6; D remains ambiguous. CDR1 is SQVTM, CDR2 ANQGSEA, per germline. The V end lost 5 bases, the J end lost 3 bases, and 5 bases lay between the germline ends. The CDR3 spans 12 residues.

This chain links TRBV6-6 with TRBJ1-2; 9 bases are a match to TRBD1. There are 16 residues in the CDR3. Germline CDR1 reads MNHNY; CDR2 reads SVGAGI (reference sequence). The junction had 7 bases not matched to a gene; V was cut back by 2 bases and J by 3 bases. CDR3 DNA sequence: TGTGCCAGCAGTTACCCGCGGACAGGGGCGGACTATGGCTACACCTTC. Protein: CASSYPRTGADYGYTF.

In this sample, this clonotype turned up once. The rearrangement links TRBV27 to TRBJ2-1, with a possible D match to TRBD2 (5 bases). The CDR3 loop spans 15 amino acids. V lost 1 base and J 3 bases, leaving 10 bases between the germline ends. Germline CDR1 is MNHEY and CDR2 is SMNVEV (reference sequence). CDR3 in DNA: TGTGCCAGCAGTTTATTTGCGGGCTTCTACAATGAGCAGTTCTTC. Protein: CASSLFAGFYNEQFF.

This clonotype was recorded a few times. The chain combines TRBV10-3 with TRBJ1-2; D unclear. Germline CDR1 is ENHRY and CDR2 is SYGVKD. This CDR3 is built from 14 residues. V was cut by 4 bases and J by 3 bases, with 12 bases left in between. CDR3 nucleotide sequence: TGTGCCATCAGTGTACTTTGGCGGGACTATGGCTACACCTTC. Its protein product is CAISVLWRDYGYTF.

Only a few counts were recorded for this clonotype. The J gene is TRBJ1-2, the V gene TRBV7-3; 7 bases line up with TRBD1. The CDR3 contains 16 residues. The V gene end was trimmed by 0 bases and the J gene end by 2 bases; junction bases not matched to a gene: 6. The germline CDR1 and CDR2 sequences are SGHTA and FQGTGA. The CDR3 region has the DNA TGTGCCAGCAGCTTAACGTCAGGACAGGAGAACTATGGCTACACCTTC. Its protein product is CASSLTSGQENYGYTF.

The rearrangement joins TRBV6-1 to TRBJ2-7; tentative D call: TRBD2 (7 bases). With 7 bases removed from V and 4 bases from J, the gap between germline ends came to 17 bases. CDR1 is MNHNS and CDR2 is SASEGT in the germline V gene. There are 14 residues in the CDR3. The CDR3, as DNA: TGTGCCAGCAACAGGGCGGGGGTTCTTTACGAGCAGTACTTC. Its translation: CASNRAGVLYEQYF.

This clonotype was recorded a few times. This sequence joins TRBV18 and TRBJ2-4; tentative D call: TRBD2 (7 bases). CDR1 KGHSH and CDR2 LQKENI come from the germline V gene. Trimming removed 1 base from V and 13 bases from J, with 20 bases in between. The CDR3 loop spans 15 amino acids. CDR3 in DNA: TGTGCCAGCTCACCACGGGGGGGGCGAACCTATGAGCAGTACTTC. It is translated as CASSPRGGRTYEQYF.

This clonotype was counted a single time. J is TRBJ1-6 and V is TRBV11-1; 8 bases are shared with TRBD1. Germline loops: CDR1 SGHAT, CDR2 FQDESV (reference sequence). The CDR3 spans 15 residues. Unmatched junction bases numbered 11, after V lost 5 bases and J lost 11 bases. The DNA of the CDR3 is TGTGCCAGCAGCGTAGGGCAGGGGGCGGATCCACCCCTCCACTTT. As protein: CASSVGQGADPPLHF.

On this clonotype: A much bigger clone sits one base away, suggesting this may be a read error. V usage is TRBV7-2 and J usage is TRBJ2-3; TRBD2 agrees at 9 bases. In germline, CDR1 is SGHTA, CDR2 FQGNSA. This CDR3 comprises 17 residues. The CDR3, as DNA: TGTGCCAGCAGCTTTAGCGGGGGAACGGGACGGACAGATGCGCAGTATTTT. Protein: CASSFSGGTGRTDAQYF. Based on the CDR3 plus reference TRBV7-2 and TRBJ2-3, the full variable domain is GAGVSQSPSNKVTEKGKDVELRCDPISGHTALYWYRQSLGQGLEFLIYFQGNSAPDKSGLPSDRFSAERTGGSVSTLTIQRTQQEDSAVYLCASSFSGGTGRTDAQYFGPGTRLTVL.

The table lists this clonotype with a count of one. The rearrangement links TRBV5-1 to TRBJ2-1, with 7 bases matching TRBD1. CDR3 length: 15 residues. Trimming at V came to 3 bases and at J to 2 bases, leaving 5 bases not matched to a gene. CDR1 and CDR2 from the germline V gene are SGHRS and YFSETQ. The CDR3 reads CASSSTGSPYNEQFF. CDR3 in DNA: TGCGCCAGCAGCTCGACAGGGAGCCCCTACAATGAGCAGTTCTTC. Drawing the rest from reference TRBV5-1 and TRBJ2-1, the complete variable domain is KAGVTQTPRYLIKTRGQQVTLSCSPISGHRSVSWYQQTPGQGLQFLFEYFSETQRNKGNFPGRFSGRQFSNSRSEMNVSTLELGDSALYLCASSSTGSPYNEQFFGPGTRLTVL.

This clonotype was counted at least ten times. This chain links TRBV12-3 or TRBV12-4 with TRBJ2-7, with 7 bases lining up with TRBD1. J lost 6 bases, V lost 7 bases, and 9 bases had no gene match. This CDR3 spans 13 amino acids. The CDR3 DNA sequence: TGTGCCAGCACCCCGGGACAGCTATCCGAGCAGTACTTC. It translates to CASTPGQLSEQYF.

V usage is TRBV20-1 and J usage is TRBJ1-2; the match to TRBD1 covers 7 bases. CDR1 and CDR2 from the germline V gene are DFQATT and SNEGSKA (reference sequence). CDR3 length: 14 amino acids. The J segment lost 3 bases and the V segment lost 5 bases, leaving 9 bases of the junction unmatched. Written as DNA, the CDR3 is TGCAGTGCTTTACAGGGGACACTTTACTATGGCTACACCTTC. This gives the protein CSALQGTLYYGYTF.

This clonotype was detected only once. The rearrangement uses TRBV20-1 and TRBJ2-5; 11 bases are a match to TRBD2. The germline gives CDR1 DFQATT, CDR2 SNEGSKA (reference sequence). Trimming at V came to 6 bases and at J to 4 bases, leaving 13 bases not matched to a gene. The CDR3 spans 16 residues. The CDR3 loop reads CSAATSGALGGETQYF. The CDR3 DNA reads TGCAGTGCCGCGACTAGCGGGGCGCTTGGAGGAGAGACCCAGTACTTC.

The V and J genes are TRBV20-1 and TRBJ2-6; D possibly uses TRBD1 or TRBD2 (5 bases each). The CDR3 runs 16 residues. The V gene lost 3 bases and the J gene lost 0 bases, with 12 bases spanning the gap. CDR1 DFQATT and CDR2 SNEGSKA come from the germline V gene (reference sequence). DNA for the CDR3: TGCAGTGCTAGCGGGACCGGGATCTCTGGGGCCAACGTCCTGACTTTC. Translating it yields CSASGTGISGANVLTF.

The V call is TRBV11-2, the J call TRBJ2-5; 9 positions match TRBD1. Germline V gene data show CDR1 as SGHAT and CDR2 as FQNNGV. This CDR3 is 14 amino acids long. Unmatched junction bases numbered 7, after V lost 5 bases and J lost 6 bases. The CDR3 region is CASSTRTGEKTQYF. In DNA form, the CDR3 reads TGTGCCAGCAGCACCCGGACAGGGGAAAAGACCCAGTACTTC.

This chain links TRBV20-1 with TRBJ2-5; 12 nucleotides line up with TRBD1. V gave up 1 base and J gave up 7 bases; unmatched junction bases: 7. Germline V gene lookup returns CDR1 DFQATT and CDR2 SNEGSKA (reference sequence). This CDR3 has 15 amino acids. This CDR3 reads CSARVGTGGIWTQYF. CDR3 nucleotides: TGCAGTGCTAGAGTGGGGACAGGGGGCATATGGACCCAGTACTTC.

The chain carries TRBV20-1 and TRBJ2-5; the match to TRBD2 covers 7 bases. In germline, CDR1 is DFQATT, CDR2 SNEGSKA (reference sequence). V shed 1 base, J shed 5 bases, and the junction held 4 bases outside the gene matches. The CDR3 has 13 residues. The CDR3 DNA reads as TGCAGTGCTAGAGCCACCGGGGGGGAGACCCAGTACTTC. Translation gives CSARATGGETQYF.

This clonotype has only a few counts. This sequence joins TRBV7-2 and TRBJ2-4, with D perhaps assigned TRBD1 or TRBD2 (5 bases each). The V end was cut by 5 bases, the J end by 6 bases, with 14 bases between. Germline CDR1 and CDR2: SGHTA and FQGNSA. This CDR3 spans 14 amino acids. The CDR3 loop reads CASSLRGAVNIQYF. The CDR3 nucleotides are TGTGCCAGCAGCCTGCGAGGGGCCGTAAACATTCAGTACTTC.

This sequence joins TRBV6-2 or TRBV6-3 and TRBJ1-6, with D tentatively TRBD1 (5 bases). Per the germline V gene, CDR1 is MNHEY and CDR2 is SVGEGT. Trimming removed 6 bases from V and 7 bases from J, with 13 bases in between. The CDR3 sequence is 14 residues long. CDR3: CASSSDSRNSPLHF. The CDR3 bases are TGTGCCAGCAGCTCTGACAGCCGGAATTCACCCCTCCACTTT.

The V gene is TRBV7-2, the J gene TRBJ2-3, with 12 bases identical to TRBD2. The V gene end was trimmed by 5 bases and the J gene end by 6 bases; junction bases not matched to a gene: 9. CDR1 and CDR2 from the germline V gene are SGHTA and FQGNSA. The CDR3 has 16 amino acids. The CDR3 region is CASSVVTSGGRDTQYF. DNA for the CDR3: TGTGCCAGCAGCGTAGTTACTAGCGGGGGGAGGGATACGCAGTATTTT.

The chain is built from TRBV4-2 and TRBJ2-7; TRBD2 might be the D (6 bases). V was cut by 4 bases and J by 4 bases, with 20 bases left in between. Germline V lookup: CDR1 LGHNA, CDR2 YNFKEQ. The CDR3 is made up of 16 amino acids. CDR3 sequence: CASSPGTAAELYEQYF. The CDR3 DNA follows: TGTGCCAGCAGCCCGGGGACTGCCGCTGAATTGTACGAGCAGTACTTC.

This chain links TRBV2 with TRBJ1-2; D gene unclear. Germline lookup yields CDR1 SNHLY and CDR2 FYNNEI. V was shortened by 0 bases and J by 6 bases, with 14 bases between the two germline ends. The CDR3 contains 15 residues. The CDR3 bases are TGTGCCAGCAGTGAAGCGCGGAAGGGTGTGCATGGCTACACCTTC. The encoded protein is CASSEARKGVHGYTF.

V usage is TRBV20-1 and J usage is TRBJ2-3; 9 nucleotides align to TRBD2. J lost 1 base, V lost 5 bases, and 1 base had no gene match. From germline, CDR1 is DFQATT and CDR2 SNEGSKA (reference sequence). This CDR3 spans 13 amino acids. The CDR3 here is CSAPSGGTDTQYF. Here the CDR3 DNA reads TGCAGTGCTCCTAGCGGGGGCACAGATACGCAGTATTTT.

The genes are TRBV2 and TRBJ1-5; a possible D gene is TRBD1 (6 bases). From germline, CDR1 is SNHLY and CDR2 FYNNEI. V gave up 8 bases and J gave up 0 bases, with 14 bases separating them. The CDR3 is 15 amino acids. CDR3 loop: CASSGGGFSNQPQHF. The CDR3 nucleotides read TGTGCCAGCTCCGGGGGGGGCTTTAGCAATCAGCCCCAGCATTTT.

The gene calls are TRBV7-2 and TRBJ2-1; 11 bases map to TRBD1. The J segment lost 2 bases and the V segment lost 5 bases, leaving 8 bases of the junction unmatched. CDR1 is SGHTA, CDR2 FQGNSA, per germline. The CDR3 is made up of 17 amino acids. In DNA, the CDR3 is TGTGCCAGCAGCAGGGATCCGGGACAGGGGGCCTACAATGAGCAGTTCTTC. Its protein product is CASSRDPGQGAYNEQFF.

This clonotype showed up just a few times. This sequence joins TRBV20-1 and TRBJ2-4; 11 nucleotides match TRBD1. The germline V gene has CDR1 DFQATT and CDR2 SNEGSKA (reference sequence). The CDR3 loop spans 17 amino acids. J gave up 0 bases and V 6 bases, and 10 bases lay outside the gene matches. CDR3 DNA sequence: TGCAGTGCCCCGGACAGGGGGCGACTACTAGCCAAAAACATTCAGTACTTC. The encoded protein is CSAPDRGRLLAKNIQYF.